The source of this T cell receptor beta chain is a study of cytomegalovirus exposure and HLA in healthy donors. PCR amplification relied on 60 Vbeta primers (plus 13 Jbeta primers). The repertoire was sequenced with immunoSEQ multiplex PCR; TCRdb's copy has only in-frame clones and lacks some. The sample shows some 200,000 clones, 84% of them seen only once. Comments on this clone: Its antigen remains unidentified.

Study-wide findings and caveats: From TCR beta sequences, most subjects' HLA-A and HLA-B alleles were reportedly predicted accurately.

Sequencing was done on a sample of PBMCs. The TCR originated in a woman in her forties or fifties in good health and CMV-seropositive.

DNA for the CDR3: TGCAGCGTTGCGGGTTACGGGACAGGGATATACGAGCAGTACTTC. Protein: CSVAGYGTGIYEQYF. This chain joins TRBV29-1 and TRBJ2-7; 9 bases map to TRBD1. CDR1 is SQVTM, CDR2 ANQGSEA, per germline. The CDR3 has 15 residues. V lost 4 bases to trimming and J lost 4 bases; unmatched junction nucleotides: 11.